The 17 T cell receptor beta chains in this list originate from one sample, sequenced in a study of blood T cell repertoires in COVID-19. Profiled with immunoSEQ multiplex PCR; TCRdb holds only in-frame clones, not every one. The sample lists roughly 250,000 clones; roughly 84% were seen once. The sequencing input was peripheral blood. These receptors all stem from a woman aged 40 to 55 with active or convalescent COVID-19.

The V call is TRBV6-6, the J call TRBJ1-4, with no clear D. The CDR3 covers 15 residues. V lost 1 base, J lost 5 bases, and 11 bases lay in between. Germline assignment: CDR1 MNHNY and CDR2 SVGAGI (reference sequence). The CDR3 loop is CASSYFQEANEKLFF. For the CDR3, the DNA is TGTGCCAGCAGTTACTTTCAAGAGGCGAATGAAAAACTGTTTTTT.

This chain links TRBV28 with TRBJ2-7; TRBD1 matches at 10 bases. J was trimmed by 3 bases and V by 6 bases; bases with no gene match: 8. The V gene's germline CDR1 is MDHEN and CDR2 SYDVKM. The CDR3 extends over 15 amino acids. The CDR3 sequence: CASRQDRGLFYEQYF. The CDR3 bases are TGTGCCAGCAGACAAGACAGGGGGCTTTTCTACGAGCAGTACTTC.

This clone showed up just a few times. This CDR3 is CASSLRDSQLETQYF. The CDR3 DNA sequence: TGCGCCAGCAGCCTTCGGGACAGCCAACTGGAGACCCAGTACTTC. This chain uses TRBV5-1 with TRBJ2-5, with 7 bases fitting TRBD1. CDR3 length equals 15 residues. CDR1 and CDR2 (germline): SGHRS, YFSETQ. V lost 4 bases to trimming and J lost 5 bases; unmatched junction nucleotides: 11.

This chain joins TRBV28 and TRBJ2-7; 9 positions match TRBD1. Germline CDR1 MDHEN, CDR2 SYDVKM. CDR3 size: 14 residues. V dropped 7 bases and J dropped 9; count of bases not matched to a gene: 13. The CDR3 spells CASTASGTGIPQYF. CDR3 DNA sequence: TGTGCCAGCACTGCGTCGGGGACAGGGATTCCGCAGTACTTC.

The chain recombines TRBV27 with TRBJ2-1, with 13 bases aligning to TRBD2. CDR3 length: 20 amino acids. J lost 1 base, V lost 4 bases, and 13 bases had no gene match. Germline V gene lookup returns CDR1 MNHEY and CDR2 SMNVEV (reference sequence). In nucleotides, the CDR3 is TGTGCCAGCAGTTGGGTGTTAGGGACTAGCGGGGCCTTTTCCTACAATGAGCAGTTCTTC. As protein: CASSWVLGTSGAFSYNEQFF.

A few counts support this clone. The chain links TRBV30 to TRBJ2-7; 9 positions agree with TRBD1. The CDR3 loop spans 14 amino acids. Trimming at V came to 0 bases and at J to 4 bases, leaving 4 bases not matched to a gene. CDR1 and CDR2 (germline): GTSNPN, SVGIG (reference sequence). The CDR3 sequence is CAWSVGTGIYEQYF. As DNA, the CDR3 is TGTGCCTGGAGTGTTGGGACAGGGATTTACGAGCAGTACTTC.

The chain uses TRBV11-3 and TRBJ2-1; TRBD2 aligns across 10 bases. The V and J ends lost 2 bases and 0 bases, in that order; junction bases with no gene match: 4. The V gene's germline CDR1 is SGHNT and CDR2 YENEEA. The CDR3 totals 17 residues. The CDR3 nucleotides read TGTGCCAGCAGCTTACTAGCGGGGGTTAGCTCCTACAATGAGCAGTTCTTC. Translation gives CASSLLAGVSSYNEQFF.

This clone was counted once. The chain carries TRBV28 and TRBJ2-5; 8 bases align to TRBD2. Per the germline V gene, CDR1 is MDHEN and CDR2 is SYDVKM. Trimming at V came to 5 bases and at J to 4 bases, leaving 3 bases not matched to a gene. The length of the CDR3 is 13 residues. The CDR3 protein is CASSSGGSETQYF. Written as DNA, the CDR3 is TGTGCCAGCAGTAGCGGGGGATCAGAGACCCAGTACTTC.

In its sample, this clone was seen once. V is TRBV6-4 and J is TRBJ2-3, with TRBD2 matching over 9 bases. Trimming took 0 bases from V and 1 from J; bases not matched to a gene: 2. This CDR3 is 16 amino acids long. Looked up from germline, CDR1 is MRHNA and CDR2 is SNTAGT. The CDR3 nucleotides read TGTGCCAGCAGTGACTCGGCTAGCGGGGGCACAGATACGCAGTATTTT. Encoded protein: CASSDSASGGTDTQYF.

This clone came up a few times. DNA of the CDR3: TGTGCCAGCAGCTCGGGACAGGGAGGGTATGGCTACACCTTC. This sequence encodes CASSSGQGGYGYTF. This chain joins TRBV5-5 and TRBJ1-2; TRBD1 agrees at 9 bases. Germline-derived CDR1 and CDR2 are SGHKS and YYEKEE (reference sequence). The CDR3 consists of 14 residues. With 3 bases clipped from V and 5 bases from J, the junction kept 5 bases outside the gene matches.

V usage is TRBV19 and J usage is TRBJ2-7; TRBD2 might be the D (6 bases). The CDR3 totals 14 residues. Trimming took 2 bases from V and 4 from J, leaving 12 bases between them. Germline V gene data show CDR1 as LNHDA and CDR2 as SQIVND (reference sequence). CDR3 amino acids: CASSITSLQYEQYF. Written as DNA, the CDR3 is TGTGCCAGTAGTATAACTAGCCTCCAATACGAGCAGTACTTC.

This clone has just one count. The chain has TRBV28 and TRBJ1-3, with 7 nucleotides matching TRBD1. Germline assignment: CDR1 MDHEN and CDR2 SYDVKM. This CDR3 spans 16 amino acids. The V and J ends lost 4 bases and 1 base, in that order; junction bases with no gene match: 7. In DNA, the CDR3 is TGTGCCAGCAGTTCAGGGGGTTTACTTTCTGGAAACACCATATATTTT. Protein: CASSSGGLLSGNTIYF. Using reference TRBV28 and TRBJ1-3 for the parts outside the CDR3, the full variable domain is DVKVTQSSRYLVKRTGEKVFLECVQDMDHENMFWYRQDPGLGLRLIYFSYDVKMKEKGDIPEGYSVSREKKERFSLILESASTNQTSMYLCASSSGGLLSGNTIYFGEGSWLTVV.

The chain carries TRBV5-1 and TRBJ1-6; TRBD1 aligns across 8 bases. This CDR3 comprises 16 residues. The V gene's germline CDR1 is SGHRS and CDR2 YFSETQ. V lost 6 bases, J lost 0 bases, and 5 bases stayed unmatched. The chain's CDR3 is CASTAGGSSYNSPLHF. In DNA, the CDR3 is TGCGCCAGCACCGCAGGGGGCAGCTCCTATAATTCACCCCTCCACTTT.

This clone has a single count. The CDR3 DNA reads TGCGCCAGCAGCTCGGGACAGGGCCTCGTTTACCAAGAGACCCAGTACTTC. Translating gives CASSSGQGLVYQETQYF. The rearrangement joins TRBV10-2 to TRBJ2-5; TRBD1 matches 9 bases. Germline loops: CDR1 WSHSY, CDR2 SAAADI. The CDR3 length is 17 residues. Trimming took 6 bases from V and 0 from J; bases not matched to a gene: 11.

This clone was counted a single time. V is TRBV28 and J is TRBJ1-1, with TRBD1 matching 12 bases. V shed 6 bases and J 5 bases; nucleotides not matched to a gene: 7. Germline V gene sequence: CDR1 MDHEN, CDR2 SYDVKM. The CDR3 runs to 15 residues. The CDR3 is CASSPGTGGHTEAFF. CDR3 coding DNA: TGTGCCAGCAGCCCCGGGACAGGGGGCCATACTGAAGCTTTCTTT.

V gene TRBV10-3 combines with J gene TRBJ1-2, with D perhaps matching TRBD1 (6 bases). This CDR3 contains 12 residues. V lost 4 bases, J lost 7 bases, and 10 bases lay in between. Germline V gene sequence: CDR1 ENHRY, CDR2 SYGVKD. This chain's CDR3 is CAISADRSGYTF. The CDR3 region has the DNA TGTGCCATCAGTGCCGACAGGAGTGGCTACACCTTC.

The genes are TRBV10-1 and TRBJ2-1; D ambiguous. The CDR3 is 13 amino acids. Germline V CDR1 and CDR2: WNHNN, SYGVQD (reference sequence). The V end was cut by 9 bases, the J end by 0 bases, with 9 bases between. CDR3 DNA: TGCGCCAGGCAGACAAGCTCCTACAATGAGCAGTTCTTC. Protein sequence: CARQTSSYNEQFF.